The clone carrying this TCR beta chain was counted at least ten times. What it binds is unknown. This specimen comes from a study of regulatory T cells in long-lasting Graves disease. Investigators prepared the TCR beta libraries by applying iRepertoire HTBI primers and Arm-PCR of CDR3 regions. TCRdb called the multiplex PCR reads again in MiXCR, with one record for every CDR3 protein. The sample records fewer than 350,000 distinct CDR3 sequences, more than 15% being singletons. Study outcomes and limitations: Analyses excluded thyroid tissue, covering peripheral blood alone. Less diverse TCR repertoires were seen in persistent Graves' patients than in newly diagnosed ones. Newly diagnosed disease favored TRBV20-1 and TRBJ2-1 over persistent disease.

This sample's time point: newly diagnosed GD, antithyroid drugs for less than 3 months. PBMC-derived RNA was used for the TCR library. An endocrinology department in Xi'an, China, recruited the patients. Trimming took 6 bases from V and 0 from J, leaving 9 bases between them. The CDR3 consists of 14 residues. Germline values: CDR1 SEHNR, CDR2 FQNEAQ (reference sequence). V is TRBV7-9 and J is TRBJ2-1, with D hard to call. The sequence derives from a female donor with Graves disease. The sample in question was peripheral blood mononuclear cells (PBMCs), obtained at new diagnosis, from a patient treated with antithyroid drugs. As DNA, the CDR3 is TGTGCCAGCAGGAGGTTCGGCTCCTACAATGAGCAGTTCTTC. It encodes CASRRFGSYNEQFF.